This is a list of T cell receptor beta chains from one sample in a study of PD-1 blockade in classical Hodgkin lymphoma. Libraries were prepared by immunoSEQ multiplex PCR; TCRdb keeps only in-frame clonotypes and omits some of them. The repertoire has about 28,000 clones, around four fifths of them found once; the top ten carry about 16%. This sample comprised peripheral blood mononuclear cells (PBMCs), obtained before the fourth cycle of nivolumab. The receptors were sampled from a human donor with classical Hodgkin lymphoma. Each CDR3 is given with its conserved first and last residue. Each record gives: D gene, J gene, V gene, clone size, CDR3 DNA, CDR3 protein. The D gene is left open where the match is weak. Size values are once, few and many counts, or a class for expanded clones, and some rows have none.

d_call: NA; j_call: TRBJ2-3; v_call: TRBV6-1; clone_size: NA; cdr3_nt: TGTGCCAGCAGGGAGGTGGGTACGCAGTATTTT; cdr3_aa: CASREVGTQYF
d_call: TRBD2; j_call: TRBJ2-1; v_call: TRBV11-2; clone_size: NA; cdr3_nt: TGTGCCAGCAGCTCCCGGGGGGGGTTCTACAATGAGCAGTTCTTC; cdr3_aa: CASSSRGGFYNEQFF
d_call: NA; j_call: TRBJ2-5; v_call: TRBV28; clone_size: NA; cdr3_nt: TGTGCCAGCAGTTTTACACATCGGGAGACCCAGTACTTC; cdr3_aa: CASSFTHRETQYF
d_call: NA; j_call: TRBJ2-1; v_call: TRBV2; clone_size: once; cdr3_nt: TGTGCCAGCAGTGACCCGAGTACCTACAATGAGCAGTTCTTC; cdr3_aa: CASSDPSTYNEQFF
d_call: NA; j_call: TRBJ2-1; v_call: TRBV10-3; clone_size: NA; cdr3_nt: TGTGCCATCAGGAAACAGACAGGTGAGCAGTTCTTC; cdr3_aa: CAIRKQTGEQFF
d_call: TRBD1; j_call: TRBJ2-2; v_call: TRBV6-5; clone_size: NA; cdr3_nt: TGTGCCAGCAGTTACTGGGACAGAAACACCGGGGAGCTGTTTTTT; cdr3_aa: CASSYWDRNTGELFF
d_call: NA; j_call: TRBJ2-1; v_call: TRBV5-1; clone_size: NA; cdr3_nt: TGCGCCAGCAGCTTGGTAAGGGGTATCTACAATGAGCAGTTCTTC; cdr3_aa: CASSLVRGIYNEQFF
d_call: TRBD1; j_call: TRBJ1-1; v_call: TRBV6-4; clone_size: NA; cdr3_nt: TGTGCCAGCTCACGGGAAGGGGGCCGGAACACTGAAGCTTTCTTT; cdr3_aa: CASSREGGRNTEAFF
d_call: NA; j_call: TRBJ1-3; v_call: TRBV7-7; clone_size: NA; cdr3_nt: TGTGCCGGCCCTGGAAACACCATATATTTT; cdr3_aa: CAGPGNTIYF
d_call: TRBD1; j_call: TRBJ2-7; v_call: TRBV6-1; clone_size: NA; cdr3_nt: TGTGCCAGCAGTCAAACGACAGGGGGCGGCTACGAGCAGTACTTC; cdr3_aa: CASSQTTGGGYEQYF
d_call: NA; j_call: TRBJ2-4; v_call: TRBV7-2; clone_size: NA; cdr3_nt: TGTGCCAGCAGCTTAATAGGGGCAAACATTCAGTACTTC; cdr3_aa: CASSLIGANIQYF
d_call: NA; j_call: TRBJ1-2; v_call: TRBV19; clone_size: NA; cdr3_nt: TGTGCCAGTAGCCGGACATTCGGTAGCTATGGCTACACCTTC; cdr3_aa: CASSRTFGSYGYTF
d_call: NA; j_call: TRBJ2-5; v_call: TRBV5-1; clone_size: NA; cdr3_nt: TGCGCCAGCAGAACAGGCGGCCAAGAGACCCAGTACTTC; cdr3_aa: CASRTGGQETQYF
d_call: NA; j_call: TRBJ2-3; v_call: TRBV6-5; clone_size: once; cdr3_nt: TGTGCCAGCGGGGACACAGATACGCAGTATTTT; cdr3_aa: CASGDTDTQYF
d_call: TRBD1; j_call: TRBJ1-2; v_call: TRBV7-6; clone_size: NA; cdr3_nt: TGTGCCAGCAGCTTAGCCCCGGGAGGGACAGGGGTAAATGGCTACACCTTC; cdr3_aa: CASSLAPGGTGVNGYTF
d_call: NA; j_call: TRBJ2-7; v_call: TRBV5-4; clone_size: NA; cdr3_nt: TGTGCCAGCAGCTTGGGGCAGGGTGGTTACGAGCAGTACTTC; cdr3_aa: CASSLGQGGYEQYF
d_call: TRBD2; j_call: TRBJ2-7; v_call: TRBV19; clone_size: NA; cdr3_nt: TGTGCCAGTAGTAGGACTAGCGGGAGTCGGTTCTACGAGCAGTACTTC; cdr3_aa: CASSRTSGSRFYEQYF
d_call: TRBD2; j_call: TRBJ2-2; v_call: TRBV6-1; clone_size: NA; cdr3_nt: TGTGCCAGCAGTGTCCTACCCCCACTAGCGGGGTTGAACACCGGGGAGCTGTTTTTT; cdr3_aa: CASSVLPPLAGLNTGELFF
d_call: NA; j_call: TRBJ1-2; v_call: TRBV7-3; clone_size: NA; cdr3_nt: TGTGCCAGCAGCCCCCGGGGGAGGGGAGATATCGTCTATGGCTACACCTTC; cdr3_aa: CASSPRGRGDIVYGYTF
d_call: TRBD1; j_call: TRBJ2-1; v_call: TRBV11-3; clone_size: NA; cdr3_nt: TGTGCCAGCAGCTTAGATTTAGGGGGACAGGGCAACAATGAGCAGCTCTTC; cdr3_aa: CASSLDLGGQGNNEQLF
d_call: TRBD2; j_call: TRBJ2-2; v_call: TRBV10-3; clone_size: NA; cdr3_nt: TGTGCCATCACCGCCCGAGCGGGAGCCGGGGAGCTGTTTTTT; cdr3_aa: CAITARAGAGELFF
d_call: NA; j_call: TRBJ1-3; v_call: TRBV6-1; clone_size: NA; cdr3_nt: TGTGCCAGCAGTGAGAGCGGAAACACCATATATTTT; cdr3_aa: CASSESGNTIYF
d_call: TRBD1; j_call: TRBJ2-7; v_call: TRBV28; clone_size: NA; cdr3_nt: TGTGCCAGCAGTAATGGACAGGGGGCAATTCGTTCCACTAGCTACGAGCAGTACTTC; cdr3_aa: CASSNGQGAIRSTSYEQYF
d_call: NA; j_call: TRBJ1-4; v_call: TRBV5-4; clone_size: NA; cdr3_nt: TGTGCCAGCAGCTTGTCAGGGCTCGGCGAAAAACTGTTTTTT; cdr3_aa: CASSLSGLGEKLFF
d_call: NA; j_call: TRBJ1-1; v_call: TRBV19; clone_size: NA; cdr3_nt: TGTGCCAGTAGTATAGGAGAGGGGAAGGGTCACCACACTGAAGCTTTCTTT; cdr3_aa: CASSIGEGKGHHTEAFF
d_call: TRBD1; j_call: TRBJ1-2; v_call: TRBV6-1; clone_size: NA; cdr3_nt: TGTGCCAGCAGTCGTACAGGGGCTAGCTACACCTTC; cdr3_aa: CASSRTGASYTF
d_call: TRBD2; j_call: TRBJ2-2; v_call: TRBV5-1; clone_size: NA; cdr3_nt: TGCGCCAGCAGCCCGCCTAGCGGGAACACCGGGGAGCTGTTTTTT; cdr3_aa: CASSPPSGNTGELFF
d_call: TRBD2; j_call: TRBJ2-5; v_call: TRBV4-1; clone_size: NA; cdr3_nt: TGCGCCAGCAGCCAGGCCGGGACTAGCGGGCAAGAGACCCAGTACTTC; cdr3_aa: CASSQAGTSGQETQYF
d_call: NA; j_call: TRBJ2-2; v_call: TRBV5-1; clone_size: NA; cdr3_nt: TGCGCCAGCAGTAAAATCGCCTCCCACAGATCCGCGAACACCGGGGAGCTGTTTTTT; cdr3_aa: CASSKIASHRSANTGELFF
d_call: NA; j_call: TRBJ2-3; v_call: TRBV28; clone_size: NA; cdr3_nt: TGTGCCAGCAGTTTCTTCACGGGAGGCACAGATACGCAGTATTTT; cdr3_aa: CASSFFTGGTDTQYF
d_call: NA; j_call: TRBJ2-2; v_call: TRBV27; clone_size: NA; cdr3_nt: TGTGCCAGCAGTTTAGCACAGACTTACACCGGGGAGCTGTTTTTT; cdr3_aa: CASSLAQTYTGELFF
d_call: NA; j_call: TRBJ2-7; v_call: TRBV19; clone_size: NA; cdr3_nt: TGTGCCAGTAGTAGGGGGGGGACAACCTACGAGCAGTACTTC; cdr3_aa: CASSRGGTTYEQYF
d_call: NA; j_call: TRBJ2-7; v_call: TRBV6-5; clone_size: NA; cdr3_nt: TGTGCCAGCAGTGAAACATACAGGTTTAACGAGCAGTACTTC; cdr3_aa: CASSETYRFNEQYF
d_call: TRBD1; j_call: TRBJ2-1; v_call: TRBV28; clone_size: NA; cdr3_nt: TGTGCCAGCCCCAGGGACAGGGGTCACAATGAGCAGTTCTTC; cdr3_aa: CASPRDRGHNEQFF
d_call: NA; j_call: TRBJ1-4; v_call: TRBV6-5; clone_size: few; cdr3_nt: TGTGCCAGCAGACAAGGGTTCTCGTCTGAAAAACTGTTTTTT; cdr3_aa: CASRQGFSSEKLFF
d_call: NA; j_call: TRBJ1-2; v_call: TRBV4-2; clone_size: NA; cdr3_nt: TGTGCCAGCAGCCAAGTGGAAGGACAGCTCTACACCTTC; cdr3_aa: CASSQVEGQLYTF
d_call: TRBD1; j_call: TRBJ2-7; v_call: TRBV28; clone_size: NA; cdr3_nt: TGTGCCAGCACCTCGCAACAGGGGGCCTACGAGCAGTACTTC; cdr3_aa: CASTSQQGAYEQYF
d_call: NA; j_call: TRBJ1-2; v_call: TRBV28; clone_size: few; cdr3_nt: TGTGCCAGCAGCCCTGGAGACGGCGCCTTC; cdr3_aa: CASSPGDGAF
d_call: TRBD1; j_call: TRBJ1-5; v_call: TRBV6-6; clone_size: NA; cdr3_nt: TGTGCCAGCAGTTACTCCCGACAGGGGTCCGTCCAGCCCCAGCATTTT; cdr3_aa: CASSYSRQGSVQPQHF